The 21 T cell receptor beta chains below come from one sample, sequenced in a study of blood T cell repertoires in COVID-19. The assay was immunoSEQ multiplex PCR, and TCRdb's table has in-frame clones only and misses some. The table has 350,000 to 450,000 clones, over 75% seen once. The source material was peripheral blood. All receptors derive from a woman aged 40 to 50 with COVID-19, enrolled during active disease.

The chain uses TRBV6-1 and TRBJ1-1; D is unresolved. The ends were cut back, 1 base at V and 1 base at J, with 7 bases in the middle. Germline V gives CDR1 MNHNS, CDR2 SASEGT. The CDR3 covers 14 residues. The CDR3 region has the DNA TGTGCCAGCAGTGAAGGTGCGGCGAACACTGAAGCTTTCTTT. This encodes CASSEGAANTEAFF.

V and J are TRBV7-9 and TRBJ1-5; the match to TRBD1 covers 10 bases. Germline CDR1 SEHNR, CDR2 FQNEAQ (reference sequence). This CDR3 contains 14 residues. V trimming: 5 bases; J trimming: 5 bases; junction bases outside the gene matches: 3. In DNA form, the CDR3 reads TGTGCCAGCAGCCCCGGGACAGGGGATCAGCCCCAGCATTTT. Translated: CASSPGTGDQPQHF.

This CDR3 is CASSLKGHRILDSNQPQHF. In DNA form, the CDR3 reads TGTGCCAGCAGCTTAAAGGGGCACCGGATTCTTGATAGCAATCAGCCCCAGCATTTT. This rearrangement joins TRBV7-8 to TRBJ1-5; possible D gene TRBD1, 5 bases. The CDR3 is 19 residues long. Germline V lookup: CDR1 SGHVS, CDR2 FQNEAQ. Trimming left V 2 bases short and J 0 bases short, with 20 bases between.

The chain employs TRBV7-3 and TRBJ2-6; TRBD2 might be the D (5 bases). The CDR3 loop spans 16 amino acids. The V gene's germline CDR1 is SGHTA and CDR2 FQGTGA. With 8 bases removed from V and 0 bases from J, the gap between germline ends came to 14 bases. In DNA, the CDR3 is TGTGCCAGCGGTAGCGCCTTGTCCTCTGGGGCCAACGTCCTGACTTTC. It encodes CASGSALSSGANVLTF.

The chain joins TRBV2 to TRBJ1-1; perhaps TRBD1 as D (5 bases). The CDR3 is made up of 13 amino acids. Trimming pared 6 bases from V and 6 bases from J, leaving 14 bases between. The germline V gene has CDR1 SNHLY and CDR2 FYNNEI. CDR3 region: CASRVQGWSEAFF. In nucleotides, the CDR3 is TGTGCCAGCAGGGTTCAGGGCTGGTCTGAAGCTTTCTTT.

This clone was counted a few times. The sample has other DNA sequences that encode this CDR3 too. This rearrangement joins TRBV19 to TRBJ2-2, with 8 bases matching TRBD2. The germline gives CDR1 LNHDA, CDR2 SQIVND (reference sequence). This CDR3 is built from 14 residues. Trimming took 5 bases from V and 3 from J; bases not matched to a gene: 2. The CDR3 region is CASSQAGDTGELFF. The DNA for the CDR3 is TGTGCCAGTAGTCAAGCGGGAGACACCGGGGAGCTGTTTTTT. The entire variable domain, with the rest obtained from reference TRBV19 and TRBJ2-2, is as follows: DGGITQSPKYLFRKEGQNVTLSCEQNLNHDAMYWYRQDPGQGLRLIYYSQIVNDFQKGDIAEGYSVSREKKESFPLTVTSAQKNPTAFYLCASSQAGDTGELFFGEGSRLTVL.

The chain combines TRBV7-9 with TRBJ2-1; D is uncertain. Trimming took off 5 bases at V and 0 bases at J, with 11 bases between the two ends. Looked up from germline, CDR1 is SEHNR and CDR2 is FQNEAQ (reference sequence). This CDR3 is 15 amino acids long. In DNA, the CDR3 is TGTGCCAGCAGCCCCCAGGCTCTCTCCTACAATGAGCAGTTCTTC. Translation: CASSPQALSYNEQFF. The variable domain in full, with the rest retrieved from reference TRBV7-9 and TRBJ2-1, is DTGVSQNPRHKITKRGQNVTFRCDPISEHNRLYWYRQTLGQGPEFLTYFQNEAQLEKSRLLSDRFSAERPKGSFSTLEIQRTEQGDSAMYLCASSPQALSYNEQFFGPGTRLTVL.

V usage is TRBV27 and J usage is TRBJ1-2, with 12 bases lining up with TRBD1. This CDR3 is built from 16 residues. CDR1 MNHEY and CDR2 SMNVEV come from the germline V gene (reference sequence). With 5 bases clipped from V and 8 bases from J, the junction kept 12 bases outside the gene matches. In DNA, the CDR3 is TGTGCCAGCAGTGGGCGCCCGGGACAGGGGGCGAGCGGCTACACCTTC. Residues: CASSGRPGQGASGYTF.

The CDR3 is CASSYGAGANVLTF. The CDR3 coding sequence is TGTGCCAGCAGTTACGGGGCCGGGGCCAACGTCCTGACTTTC. The chain recombines TRBV6-6 with TRBJ2-6; possibly TRBD1 for D (5 bases). CDR1 is MNHNY and CDR2 is SVGAGI in the germline V gene (reference sequence). The V end was cut by 2 bases, the J end by 4 bases, with 6 bases between. The CDR3 extends over 14 amino acids.

V and J are TRBV28 and TRBJ2-2; 8 nucleotides line up with TRBD1. This CDR3 has 16 amino acids. CDR1 is MDHEN and CDR2 is SYDVKM in the germline V gene. V was pared by 4 bases and J by 0 bases, with 4 bases of the junction left unmatched. CDR3 amino acids: CASSSPGGANTGELFF. The CDR3 coding sequence is TGTGCCAGCAGTTCACCAGGGGGCGCGAACACCGGGGAGCTGTTTTTT. The entire variable domain, with the rest obtained from reference TRBV28 and TRBJ2-2, is as follows: DVKVTQSSRYLVKRTGEKVFLECVQDMDHENMFWYRQDPGLGLRLIYFSYDVKMKEKGDIPEGYSVSREKKERFSLILESASTNQTSMYLCASSSPGGANTGELFFGEGSRLTVL.

The rearrangement uses TRBV2 and TRBJ2-7; D unclear. Germline V gene lookup returns CDR1 SNHLY and CDR2 FYNNEI. This CDR3 is built from 12 residues. Trimming took off 6 bases at V and 7 bases at J, with 13 bases between the two ends. CDR3 sequence: CASRYSPREQYF. The CDR3, as DNA: TGTGCCAGCAGATACAGCCCTCGAGAGCAGTACTTC.

The chain has TRBV7-2 and TRBJ1-6; D uncertain. This CDR3 has 15 residues. Trimming cost V 3 bases and J 8 bases, with 14 bases left between them. Germline CDR1 reads SGHTA; CDR2 reads FQGNSA. CDR3 region: CASSFQRTRDSPLHF. DNA of the CDR3: TGTGCCAGCAGCTTCCAGCGTACTAGGGATTCACCCCTCCACTTT. Variable domain in full (rest from reference TRBV7-2 and TRBJ1-6): GAGVSQSPSNKVTEKGKDVELRCDPISGHTALYWYRQSLGQGLEFLIYFQGNSAPDKSGLPSDRFSAERTGGSVSTLTIQRTQQEDSAVYLCASSFQRTRDSPLHFGNGTRLTVT.

The gene calls are TRBV19 and TRBJ1-2, with 10 bases that match TRBD1. The CDR3 has 14 amino acids. Germline V gives CDR1 LNHDA, CDR2 SQIVND (reference sequence). V lost 6 bases to trimming and J lost 4 bases; unmatched junction nucleotides: 5. The CDR3 loop reads CASRRTGGSYGYTF. The CDR3 bases are TGTGCCAGTAGACGGACAGGGGGGTCCTATGGCTACACCTTC.

This chain links TRBV5-4 with TRBJ2-3; 8 bases map to TRBD2. This CDR3 is 20 amino acids long. J gave up 2 bases and V 2 bases, and 19 bases lay outside the gene matches. Per germline, CDR1 SGHNT and CDR2 YYREEE (reference sequence). The CDR3 reads CASSFGARGAGGTTTDTQYF. CDR3 nucleotide sequence: TGTGCCAGCAGCTTCGGGGCTCGGGGTGCGGGAGGTACAACCACAGATACGCAGTATTTT. The full variable domain, its missing parts supplied by reference TRBV5-4 and TRBJ2-3, is ETGVTQSPTHLIKTRGQQVTLRCSSQSGHNTVSWYQQALGQGPQFIFQYYREEENGRGNFPPRFSGLQFPNYSSELNVNALELDDSALYLCASSFGARGAGGTTTDTQYFGPGTRLTVL.

The rearrangement joins TRBV9 to TRBJ2-1; TRBD1 is a possible D gene (6 bases). CDR1 and CDR2 (germline): SGDLS, YYNGEE. This CDR3 has 14 amino acids. The germline V and J ends were trimmed by 4 bases and 8 bases, with 16 bases remaining between them. The CDR3: CASSISTGLDEQFF. Written as DNA, the CDR3 is TGTGCCAGCAGCATATCCACAGGGCTCGATGAGCAGTTCTTC.

The chain is built from TRBV29-1 and TRBJ2-1; D might be TRBD1 (6 bases). V was trimmed by 4 bases and J by 6 bases, leaving 10 bases between them. Germline CDR1 SQVTM, CDR2 ANQGSEA. This CDR3 spans 12 amino acids. In DNA form, the CDR3 reads TGCAGCGTTGTCAGGGGTGGCAATGAGCAGTTCTTC. This codes for CSVVRGGNEQFF.

V usage is TRBV9 and J usage is TRBJ1-1; D is undetermined. There are 16 residues in the CDR3. Germline CDR1 and CDR2: SGDLS and YYNGEE. V was trimmed by 0 bases and J by 1 base, leaving 13 bases between them. CDR3 residues: CASSVGRELPNTEAFF. The CDR3 DNA follows: TGTGCCAGCAGCGTAGGGCGGGAACTTCCGAACACTGAAGCTTTCTTT. The whole variable domain, remainder taken from reference TRBV9 and TRBJ1-1, is DSGVTQTPKHLITATGQRVTLRCSPRSGDLSVYWYQQSLDQGLQFLIQYYNGEERAKGNILERFSAQQFPDLHSELNLSSLELGDSALYFCASSVGRELPNTEAFFGQGTRLTVV.

This sequence joins TRBV11-2 and TRBJ2-7; possible D gene TRBD2, 6 bases. Germline loops: CDR1 SGHAT, CDR2 FQNNGV. This CDR3 has 17 residues. V was pared by 3 bases and J by 2 bases, with 20 bases between. This CDR3 is CASSFGGLRDSTYEQYF. CDR3 in DNA: TGTGCCAGCAGCTTTGGCGGTTTACGGGACTCAACCTACGAGCAGTACTTC.

The gene calls are TRBV12-3 or TRBV12-4 and TRBJ1-1; maybe TRBD1 (5 bases). The CDR3 has 13 amino acids. Trimming pared 3 bases from V and 7 bases from J, leaving 12 bases between. DNA for the CDR3: TGTGCCAGCAGTTTTTGGACACGGAGTGAAGCTTTCTTT. It codes for CASSFWTRSEAFF.

The chain is built from TRBV28 and TRBJ2-1; possibly TRBD1 for D (5 bases). This CDR3 has 13 amino acids. Germline assignment: CDR1 MDHEN and CDR2 SYDVKM. Deletions cut 9 bases from V and 2 bases from J, with 11 bases between. The CDR3 bases are TGTGCCAGTTGGGGCTACCCCTACAATGAGCAGTTCTTC. This encodes CASWGYPYNEQFF.

The chain recombines TRBV7-9 with TRBJ1-1; weak D call: TRBD1 (6 bases). CDR3 length: 15 amino acids. Germline CDR1 reads SEHNR; CDR2 reads FQNEAQ (reference sequence). Trimming stripped 1 base from V and 0 bases from J, with 9 bases between. CDR3 protein: CASSLVGQMNTEAFF. Written as DNA, the CDR3 is TGTGCCAGCAGCTTAGTCGGACAGATGAACACTGAAGCTTTCTTT.